This T cell receptor beta chain derives from a study of PD-L1 blockade in urothelial cancer. At the level of the study: Patients began atezolizumab, 1,200 mg intravenously every 3 weeks, in the mid-2010s. The median number of T cells present in blood samples was fewer than 150,000.

The time point is: peripheral blood 6 weeks after treatment start. Patients presented with locally advanced or metastatic urothelial carcinoma. Germline V gene data show CDR1 as SGHDT and CDR2 as YYEEEE. Trimming removed 4 bases at V and 1 base at J, with 11 bases between. There are 14 residues in the CDR3. Repertoires were generated with immunoSEQ multiplex PCR, while TCRdb's copy carries only in-frame clones and drops some. The sample holds over 100,000 clones, approximately 90% seen once. The chain carries TRBV5-6 and TRBJ1-1; D ambiguous. The receptor comes from a man in his sixties with urothelial cancer. This sample comprised PBMCs, obtained around atezolizumab (anti-PD-L1) treatment. CDR3 DNA: TGTGCCAGCAGCCTCCGGAGGGCGAACACTGAAGCTTTCTTT. As protein: CASSLRRANTEAFF.